Reported below is one TCR beta chain. The data belong to a study of response to subunit inactivated influenza vaccine. Trimming removed 6 bases from V and 2 bases from J; junction bases left unmatched: 4. The CDR3 extends over 14 amino acids. In germline, CDR1 is MNHNS, CDR2 SASEGT. Each CDR3 protein is one row after TCRdb ran MiXCR on the RT-PCR reads. The table shows some 540,000 distinct CDR3 sequences, with approximately 24% occurring only once. These data were also filed under a second study, of T cells expressing NK-cell markers. That publication notes: With UMIs, 5'RACE template switching was used to make TCR beta cDNA. Sorting was restricted to alpha-beta TCR T cells by an anti-gamma-delta TCR antibody in several experiments. Five or six donors carried dominant NKG2C+ clonotypes that made up 1.0-7.0% of their CD8+ T cells.

This material consisted of CD4+ T cells sorted from PBMCs, taken 11 to 12 days after vaccination. The chain employs TRBV6-1 and TRBJ2-3, with 8 positions matching TRBD2. This sequence originates from a middle-aged man who received an inactivated influenza vaccine. The CDR3 DNA follows: TGTGCCAGCAGACTAGCGGAATACACAGATACGCAGTATTTT. Translating it yields CASRLAEYTDTQYF.